These T cell receptor beta chains were read from a single sample in a study of cytomegalovirus exposure and HLA in healthy donors. Sequenced by immunoSEQ multiplex PCR; TCRdb stores in-frame clones only, minus some. In the table there are approximately 65,000 clones, 65% to 80% of which are singletons. The specimen sequenced was PBMCs. These TCRs come from a man aged 35 to 55 in good health and CMV-seropositive. Each CDR3 is given with its conserved first and last residue. Fields, in order: D gene, J gene, clone size, V gene, CDR3 length, CDR3 DNA, CDR3 protein. The D gene is left open where the match is weak. Expanded clones are given a class, and other clones once, few, many or no size at all.

>NA|TRBJ2-4|NA|TRBV7-2|12
TGTGCCAGCAGCTTTCGGACTAACATTCAGTACTTC
CASSFRTNIQYF
>NA|TRBJ2-1|NA|TRBV5-6|15
TGTGCCAGCAGCCGCCGACTATTGACGGGCAATGAGCAGTTCTTC
CASSRRLLTGNEQFF
>NA|TRBJ1-2|NA|TRBV9|15
TGTGCCAGCAGCCCTAGACAGGTTATCGGCTATGGCTACACCTTC
CASSPRQVIGYGYTF
>NA|TRBJ1-6|few|TRBV25-1|12
TGTGCCAGCACCCTAGGGGATTCACCCCTCCACTTT
CASTLGDSPLHF
>NA|TRBJ2-1|NA|TRBV7-9|16
TGTGCCAGCAGCTCCCCCAGCGGTATGGCTTACAATGAGCAGTTCTTC
CASSSPSGMAYNEQFF
>NA|TRBJ2-7|once|TRBV2|14
TGTGCCAGCAGGCCGCAGGGGTCGGGCTACGAGCAGTACTTC
CASRPQGSGYEQYF
>NA|TRBJ2-7|NA|TRBV19|13
TGTGCCAGTAGTATGGGACAAGCCTACGAGCAGTACTTC
CASSMGQAYEQYF
>NA|TRBJ1-1|NA|TRBV4-1|13
TGCGCCAGCAGCCCGGGGGTAGACCCTGAAGCTTTCTTT
CASSPGVDPEAFF
>NA|TRBJ1-2|NA|TRBV5-6|18
TGTGCCAGCAGCTCGAGATTAACAGGAGATCGTGGTGTCCGTGGCTACACCTTC
CASSSRLTGDRGVRGYTF
>TRBD1|TRBJ2-1|NA|TRBV19|12
TGTGCCAGTAGGGACAGGAAGAATGAGCAGTTCTTC
CASRDRKNEQFF
>NA|TRBJ1-1|NA|TRBV5-1|14
TGCGCCAGCAGCTTGTTAGGGGCTGACACTGAAGCTTTCTTT
CASSLLGADTEAFF
>TRBD1|TRBJ2-7|NA|TRBV6-1|13
TGTGCCAGCAGCCTAGGGACAGGGGCGCAACAGTACTTC
CASSLGTGAQQYF
>TRBD1|TRBJ2-3|NA|TRBV27|15
TGTGCCAGCAGCCAGGACAGGGTGAGGACAGATACGCAGTATTTT
CASSQDRVRTDTQYF
>NA|TRBJ2-2|NA|TRBV7-8|15
TGTGCCAGCAATCTCTTCGGGGGGCGTACCGGGGAGCTGTTTTTT
CASNLFGGRTGELFF
>TRBD1|TRBJ1-4|NA|TRBV5-1|16
TGCGCCAGCAGCCAAGGACAGGCCGGACGTCCTGAAAAACTGTTTTTT
CASSQGQAGRPEKLFF
>NA|TRBJ1-1|NA|TRBV4-3|14
TGCGCCAGCAGCGACGACAGTTTTAACACTGAAGCTTTCTTT
CASSDDSFNTEAFF
>TRBD2|TRBJ2-1|few|TRBV30|14
TGTGCCTGGAGTGTACTGAGCGGGAGTAATGAGCAGTTCTTC
CAWSVLSGSNEQFF
>NA|TRBJ1-1|NA|TRBV5-6|11
TGTGCCAGCAGCTTACAGGCTGAAGCTTTCTTT
CASSLQAEAFF
>TRBD1|TRBJ1-6|NA|TRBV10-3|18
TGTGCCATCAGTCCCGGGACAGGGGAGCGCCGAAATAATTCACCCCTCCACTTT
CAISPGTGERRNNSPLHF
>TRBD2|TRBJ2-3|NA|TRBV10-3|14
TGTGCCATCGCTAGCGGGAGGGCCGAGGACACGCAGTATTTT
CAIASGRAEDTQYF
>TRBD1|TRBJ2-3|NA|TRBV5-4|13
TGTGCCAGCAGCCTCGACCGGGACAGAGGGCAGTATTTT
CASSLDRDRGQYF
>NA|TRBJ2-7|NA|TRBV6-1|14
TGTGCCAGCAGGTCGAGGGGAGGCATATACGAGCAGTACTTC
CASRSRGGIYEQYF
>NA|TRBJ2-2|few|TRBV6-5|15
TGTGCCAGCAGTTACACCCACAGGGATGACGGGGAGCTGTTTTTT
CASSYTHRDDGELFF
>NA|TRBJ1-4|once|TRBV25-1|14
TGTGCCAGCAGTGAATCCCCCGGGGGAGGGAAACTGTTTTTT
CASSESPGGGKLFF
>NA|TRBJ2-3|NA|TRBV10-2|12
TGCGCCAGCAGCTGGCAGGGTGGGACGCAGTATTTT
CASSWQGGTQYF
>TRBD2|TRBJ2-3|NA|TRBV29-1|18
TGCAGCGTTGAGTTTGCGTCGGGGGGGCCTATTCTGACAGATACGCAGTATTTT
CSVEFASGGPILTDTQYF
>NA|TRBJ2-7|NA|TRBV5-1|13
TGCGCCAGCAGCTTGGAGTCGCGGGCCGAGCAGTACTTC
CASSLESRAEQYF
>NA|TRBJ1-5|NA|TRBV19|15
TGTGCCAGTAGTATCAAGCGAGATCTCAATCAGCCCCAGCATTTT
CASSIKRDLNQPQHF
>TRBD1|TRBJ2-2|medium-sized|TRBV6-5|15
TGTGCCAGCAGTCTCGGACAGGAATGGAGCGGGGAGCTGTTTTTT
CASSLGQEWSGELFF
>TRBD1|TRBJ1-3|few|TRBV5-5|16
TGTGCCAGCAGCTTGGACAGGGGAATGTCCCGAAACACCATATATTTT
CASSLDRGMSRNTIYF
>TRBD1|TRBJ2-1|NA|TRBV4-3|16
TGCGCCAGCAGCCAAGATTCCGGGACAGGGGGCAATGAGCAGTTCTTC
CASSQDSGTGGNEQFF
>NA|TRBJ2-3|NA|TRBV5-1|15
TGCGCCAGCAGCTTGTGGGGCGGGAACACAGATACGCAGTATTTT
CASSLWGGNTDTQYF
>TRBD1|TRBJ2-7|once|TRBV19|16
TGTGCCAGTACCGACTCGACAGGGATTGACACGGGCGAGCAGTACTTC
CASTDSTGIDTGEQYF
>NA|TRBJ2-3|NA|TRBV7-9|11
TGTTCCAGCAGGAGAACAGATACGCAGTATTTT
CSSRRTDTQYF